This TCR beta chain was obtained from a study of blood T cells in healthy people across ages. This clonotype was counted once. Donation came from healthy Caucasian individuals in Russia who were aged about 6 to 95. Together with a sample-barcoded 5' primer, a J-beta primer mix was included in a second PCR lasting about 6 to 11 cycles. TCRdb independently ran MiXCR on the 5' RACE reads; one entry per CDR3 protein. This table holds roughly 1,000,000 distinct CDR3 sequences, about 25% found once. The same data also went into a second study, on T cells of mothers and their children. As reported in that work: The authors found no persistent microchimeric T cell clones.

The origin of this receptor is a girl aged 2-10 years in good health. Sequenced input: blood.

In DNA form, the CDR3 reads TGTGCCAGCAGCCCGGGGACGACGGCGCAGTATTTT. Encoded protein: CASSPGTTAQYF. This sequence joins TRBV12-3 or TRBV12-4 and TRBJ2-3; D is possibly TRBD1 or TRBD2 (5 bases each). The length of the CDR3 is 12 residues. V lost 6 bases to trimming and J lost 10 bases, with 14 bases between them.